Each of the 30 T cell receptor beta chains below was sequenced from the same sample in a study of T cell responses to AZD1222 COVID-19 vaccine. TCRdb's table, derived via immunoSEQ multiplex PCR, lists solely in-frame clones and lacks some. Of 85,000 to 100,000 clones in the sample, approximately 86% were seen once. Material: peripheral blood, obtained on day 0 of AZD1222 vaccination. These receptors came from an adult in good health.

The rearrangement joins TRBV5-1 to TRBJ1-6; tentatively, D is TRBD1 (6 bases). The CDR3 sequence is 13 residues long. Germline V lookup: CDR1 SGHRS, CDR2 YFSETQ. V gave up 6 bases and J gave up 5 bases, with 9 bases separating them. DNA for the CDR3: TGCGCCAGCAAGGGACAAAATAATTCACCCCTCCACTTT. This sequence encodes CASKGQNNSPLHF.

The chain employs TRBV11-3 and TRBJ2-3, with TRBD2 matching 8 bases. The CDR3 extends over 19 amino acids. The germline V gene has CDR1 SGHNT and CDR2 YENEEA. J lost 0 bases, V lost 6 bases, and 17 bases had no gene match. The DNA of the CDR3 is TGTGCCAGCAGTAGCGGGAAACCGTTCGATCCCTCTAGCACAGATACGCAGTATTTT. Translated, it gives CASSSGKPFDPSSTDTQYF. The complete variable domain, with remaining parts taken from reference TRBV11-3 and TRBJ2-3, reads EAGVVQSPRYKIIEKKQPVAFWCNPISGHNTLYWYLQNLGQGPELLIRYENEEAVDDSQLPKDRFSAERLKGVDSTLKIQPAELGDSAVYLCASSSGKPFDPSSTDTQYFGPGTRLTVL.

The chain combines TRBV2 with TRBJ1-3; weak D call: TRBD1 (6 bases). Between the trimmed V and J ends, which lost 3 bases and 0 bases, there was a span of 15 bases. CDR3 size: 17 residues. Germline V CDR1 and CDR2: SNHLY, FYNNEI. CDR3 amino acids: CASSEGVGRGSGNTIYF. CDR3 in DNA: TGTGCCAGCAGTGAGGGGGTTGGCAGGGGCTCTGGAAACACCATATATTTT. Drawing the rest from reference TRBV2 and TRBJ1-3, the complete variable domain is EPEVTQTPSHQVTQMGQEVILRCVPISNHLYFYWYRQILGQKVEFLVSFYNNEISEKSEIFDDQFSVERPDGSNFTLKIRSTKLEDSAMYFCASSEGVGRGSGNTIYFGEGSWLTVV.

J is TRBJ2-7 and V is TRBV9, with D perhaps matching TRBD2 (5 bases). V lost 6 bases and J 7 bases, leaving 20 bases between the germline ends. Germline V gene sequence: CDR1 SGDLS, CDR2 YYNGEE. The CDR3 totals 14 residues. CDR3 in DNA: TGTGCCAGCATCCCCACTAGGGCCACGGTTGAGCAGTACTTC. Residues: CASIPTRATVEQYF.

V usage is TRBV10-3 and J usage is TRBJ2-2, with 10 bases matching TRBD2. The CDR3 spans 13 residues. J lost 6 bases, V lost 7 bases, and 2 bases had no gene match. Germline CDR1 is ENHRY and CDR2 is SYGVKD. The CDR3 region is CAIKGLASGELFF. The DNA for the CDR3 is TGTGCCATCAAGGGACTAGCGTCCGGGGAGCTGTTTTTT.

This chain joins TRBV4-2 and TRBJ2-7, with 13 bases lining up with TRBD2. V shed 0 bases and J 3 bases; nucleotides not matched to a gene: 8. Germline loops: CDR1 LGHNA, CDR2 YNFKEQ. The CDR3 totals 18 residues. In DNA, the CDR3 is TGTGCCAGCAGCCAAGATCCCCCCGGGACTAGCGGGATCTACGAGCAGTACTTC. This translates into CASSQDPPGTSGIYEQYF.

The chain combines TRBV18 with TRBJ2-4; a weak D match, TRBD1 (6 bases). The CDR3 covers 16 residues. V was trimmed by 4 bases and J by 0 bases, leaving 13 bases between them. Germline V gene data show CDR1 as KGHSH and CDR2 as LQKENI. The CDR3 nucleotides are TGTGCCAGCTCACTCTCGACAGGCCTAGCCAAAAACATTCAGTACTTC. This sequence encodes CASSLSTGLAKNIQYF.

Here the CDR3 reads CASSDQGNYGYTF. The DNA for the CDR3 is TGCGCCAGCAGCGACCAGGGTAACTATGGCTACACCTTC. This chain joins TRBV5-1 and TRBJ1-2, with TRBD1 as a possible D gene (5 bases). The CDR3 length is 13 residues. Germline V lookup: CDR1 SGHRS, CDR2 YFSETQ. V dropped 4 bases and J dropped 1 base, with 8 bases sitting between them.

The V call is TRBV5-1, the J call TRBJ2-1, with D unresolved. This CDR3 spans 15 amino acids. The V gene lost 0 bases and the J gene lost 2 bases, with 9 bases spanning the gap. CDR1 is SGHRS and CDR2 is YFSETQ in the germline V gene. CDR3 DNA sequence: TGCGCCAGCAGCTTGGGGCCACTGACCTACAATGAGCAGTTCTTC. Translated: CASSLGPLTYNEQFF.

The chain uses TRBV5-4 and TRBJ2-2; D not resolved. Trimming took 0 bases from V and 1 from J, leaving 7 bases between them. The CDR3 is 15 residues long. Germline V lookup: CDR1 SGHNT, CDR2 YYREEE (reference sequence). CDR3 bases: TGTGCCAGCAGCTTGGTCGGCAGGAACACCGGGGAGCTGTTTTTT. Translating gives CASSLVGRNTGELFF.

The chain combines TRBV7-9 with TRBJ2-7, with D possibly TRBD2 on 5 matching bases. Germline values: CDR1 SEHNR, CDR2 FQNEAQ (reference sequence). This CDR3 is 13 amino acids long. V gave up 2 bases and J gave up 6 bases, with 11 bases separating them. CDR3 amino acids: CASSLQGRGEQYF. The CDR3 DNA reads as TGTGCCAGCAGCTTACAAGGCCGGGGCGAGCAGTACTTC.

The gene calls are TRBV6-5 and TRBJ2-7, with TRBD2 as a possible D gene (6 bases). V was clipped by 10 bases and J by 2 bases, with 15 bases between them. Per germline, CDR1 MNHEY and CDR2 SVGAGI. The CDR3 totals 13 residues. CDR3: CAISRELPYEQYF. In nucleotides, the CDR3 is TGTGCCATCTCCCGGGAGCTACCCTACGAGCAGTACTTC.

The chain combines TRBV9 with TRBJ2-7; 7 positions match TRBD2. With V trimmed by 3 bases and J by 0 bases, 12 bases remained unmatched. The germline V gene has CDR1 SGDLS and CDR2 YYNGEE. This CDR3 is built from 17 residues. CDR3 sequence reads: CASSGPGVAGPSYEQYF. Written as DNA, the CDR3 is TGTGCCAGCAGCGGGCCTGGCGTAGCGGGCCCCTCCTACGAGCAGTACTTC.

This chain uses TRBV2 with TRBJ2-3; 7 bases map to TRBD2. The CDR3 loop spans 15 amino acids. Per germline, CDR1 SNHLY and CDR2 FYNNEI. V shed 6 bases, J shed 3 bases, and the junction held 9 bases outside the gene matches. The CDR3 DNA is TGTGCCAGCAGCGACGCGACTAGCCCTACAGATACGCAGTATTTT. Translation: CASSDATSPTDTQYF.

V gene TRBV5-4 combines with J gene TRBJ2-3, with D uncertain. V lost 2 bases and J 3 bases, leaving 4 bases between the germline ends. Germline CDR1 SGHNT, CDR2 YYREEE (reference sequence). CDR3 length equals 12 residues. The CDR3 reads CASSLQTDTQYF. The CDR3 nucleotides are TGTGCCAGCAGCTTACAAACAGATACGCAGTATTTT.

This clone was detected only once. The V call is TRBV14, the J call TRBJ2-5; D uncertain. Deletions cut 3 bases from V and 6 bases from J, with 11 bases between. The CDR3 sequence is 13 residues long. Germline values: CDR1 SGHDN, CDR2 FVKESK. CDR3 sequence reads: CASSQMYAQTQYF. In nucleotides, the CDR3 is TGTGCCAGCAGCCAGATGTATGCACAGACCCAGTACTTC.

The V call is TRBV5-1, the J call TRBJ2-7, with 7 bases identical to TRBD2. The CDR3 consists of 16 residues. Germline CDR1 reads SGHRS; CDR2 reads YFSETQ. J lost 0 bases, V lost 5 bases, and 11 bases had no gene match. The CDR3 DNA reads as TGCGCCAGCAGGTCTGCTCCAGCGGGGTTCTCCTACGAGCAGTACTTC. Translating it yields CASRSAPAGFSYEQYF.

This clone was seen once. J is TRBJ1-4 and V is TRBV7-3; possibly TRBD1 for D (6 bases). The germline gives CDR1 SGHTA, CDR2 FQGTGA. V lost 5 bases and J lost 5, with 15 bases in between. This CDR3 is built from 15 residues. This CDR3 reads CASSERGQPNEKLFF. DNA for the CDR3: TGTGCCAGCAGCGAACGGGGACAACCAAATGAAAAACTGTTTTTT.

Concerning this clone itself: At one end the junction does not follow the germline gene, possibly because of a read error. This same CDR3 is encoded by further DNA sequences in the sample. CDR3 in amino acids: CASSPDRVSYEQYF. DNA for the CDR3: TGTGCCAGCAGCCCGGACAGGGTTTCCTACGAGCAGTATTTC. This chain joins TRBV6-5 and TRBJ2-7; 8 bases fit TRBD1. CDR3 length: 14 amino acids. Per the germline V gene, CDR1 is MNHEY and CDR2 is SVGAGI.

The chain has TRBV5-1 and TRBJ2-2; D remains unclear. Germline CDR1 and CDR2: SGHRS and YFSETQ. V was trimmed by 0 bases and J by 3 bases, leaving 0 bases between them. The CDR3 loop spans 12 amino acids. The CDR3: CASSLDTGELFF. As DNA, the CDR3 is TGCGCCAGCAGCTTGGACACCGGGGAGCTGTTTTTT.

This rearrangement joins TRBV9 to TRBJ1-6, with D maybe TRBD1 (5 bases). Germline V gives CDR1 SGDLS, CDR2 YYNGEE. The CDR3 loop spans 15 amino acids. The V end lost 2 bases, the J end lost 3 bases, and 9 bases lay between the germline ends. In nucleotides, the CDR3 is TGTGCCAGCAGCGTGTCACAGGACTATAATTCACCCCTCCACTTT. As protein: CASSVSQDYNSPLHF.

The chain joins TRBV5-5 to TRBJ1-1, with a possible D match to TRBD1 (5 bases). The CDR3 has 14 residues. V lost 2 bases to trimming and J lost 0 bases, with 8 bases between them. Looked up from germline, CDR1 is SGHKS and CDR2 is YYEKEE (reference sequence). The CDR3 region has the DNA TGTGCCAGCAGCTTTGGGACCTTGAACACTGAAGCTTTCTTT. It specifies CASSFGTLNTEAFF.

The chain uses TRBV3-1 (or the pseudogene TRBV3-2) and TRBJ2-7; 9 bases match TRBD1. The V segment lost 1 base and the J segment 1 base; nucleotides outside the gene matches: 5. CDR1 LGHDT and CDR2 YNNKEL come from the germline V gene (reference sequence). The CDR3 covers 16 residues. CDR3 bases: TGTGCCAGCAGCCAAGGAACGACAGGGGGATCCTACGAGCAGTACTTC. It yields the protein CASSQGTTGGSYEQYF.

The chain couples TRBV10-3 to TRBJ1-5, with 11 bases lining up with TRBD1. Trimming took 0 bases from V and 6 from J; bases not matched to a gene: 4. CDR1 and CDR2 (germline): ENHRY, SYGVKD. This CDR3 is 16 amino acids long. CDR3 region: CAISESRTGGGQPQHF. CDR3 bases: TGTGCCATCAGTGAGTCCCGGACAGGGGGCGGTCAGCCCCAGCATTTT.

This chain uses TRBV7-2 with TRBJ2-7; D is undetermined. The germline gives CDR1 SGHTA, CDR2 FQGNSA. This CDR3 is built from 15 residues. The germline V and J ends were trimmed by 5 bases and 3 bases, with 17 bases remaining between them. CDR3 DNA sequence: TGTGCCAGCAGCCCCAAGGCGGACGCTCACTACGAGCAGTACTTC. Its translation: CASSPKADAHYEQYF.

The chain links TRBV3-1 (or the pseudogene TRBV3-2) to TRBJ2-7; 11 bases map to TRBD2. J lost 3 bases, V lost 6 bases, and 4 bases had no gene match. CDR1 and CDR2 (germline): LGHDT, YNNKEL (reference sequence). CDR3 length: 14 amino acids. The CDR3 region is CASSLGTSGYEQYF. CDR3 DNA sequence: TGTGCCAGCAGTCTTGGGACTAGCGGCTACGAGCAGTACTTC.

This chain connects TRBV5-1 to TRBJ2-2; D is ambiguous. Deletions cut 2 bases from V and 4 bases from J, with 9 bases between. Germline-derived CDR1 and CDR2 are SGHRS and YFSETQ. The CDR3 is 14 amino acids. As DNA, the CDR3 is TGCGCCAGCAGCTTACTTACCAGCACCGGGGAGCTGTTTTTT. It encodes CASSLLTSTGELFF.

The V and J genes are TRBV5-1 and TRBJ2-5, with D perhaps matching TRBD2 (5 bases). The germline V and J ends were trimmed by 0 bases and 7 bases, with 10 bases remaining between them. CDR1 is SGHRS, CDR2 YFSETQ, per germline. CDR3 length: 13 amino acids. Written as DNA, the CDR3 is TGCGCCAGCAGCTTGGTGCTAGCTGGGACCCAGTACTTC. Encoded protein: CASSLVLAGTQYF.

This chain joins TRBV19 and TRBJ1-5, with a tentative D call TRBD1 (5 bases). Germline CDR1 is LNHDA and CDR2 is SQIVND (reference sequence). The CDR3 extends over 14 amino acids. Trimming pared 3 bases from V and 4 bases from J, leaving 10 bases between. In DNA, the CDR3 is TGTGCCAGTAGTATTCTCTCAGGGAATCAGCCCCAGCATTTT. Translation gives CASSILSGNQPQHF.

This chain links TRBV6-6 with TRBJ1-5; TRBD1 matches at 9 bases. The V gene end was trimmed by 6 bases and the J gene end by 6 bases; junction bases not matched to a gene: 6. CDR3 length equals 14 residues. From germline, CDR1 is MNHNY and CDR2 SVGAGI (reference sequence). The CDR3 protein is CASRAGTGTQPQHF. DNA for the CDR3: TGTGCCAGCAGAGCCGGGACAGGGACTCAGCCCCAGCATTTT.